This T cell receptor beta chain is from a study of blood T cell repertoires in COVID-19. Assay: immunoSEQ multiplex PCR; the TCRdb copy retains only in-frame clones and omits some. The table includes about 140,000 clones, 81% detected once. The V gene's germline CDR1 is LGHDT and CDR2 YNNKEL (reference sequence). This CDR3 spans 16 amino acids. Trimming took off 4 bases at V and 7 bases at J, with 20 bases between the two ends. The V call is TRBV3-1 (or the pseudogene TRBV3-2), the J call TRBJ1-5; a weak D match, TRBD1 (6 bases). This receptor was obtained from a human donor in a cohort sampled during active COVID-19. Sequenced input: peripheral blood. The CDR3 spells CASSLTGTIGGQPQHF. Written as DNA, the CDR3 is TGTGCCAGCAGCCTAACAGGTACTATTGGGGGCCAGCCCCAGCATTTT.